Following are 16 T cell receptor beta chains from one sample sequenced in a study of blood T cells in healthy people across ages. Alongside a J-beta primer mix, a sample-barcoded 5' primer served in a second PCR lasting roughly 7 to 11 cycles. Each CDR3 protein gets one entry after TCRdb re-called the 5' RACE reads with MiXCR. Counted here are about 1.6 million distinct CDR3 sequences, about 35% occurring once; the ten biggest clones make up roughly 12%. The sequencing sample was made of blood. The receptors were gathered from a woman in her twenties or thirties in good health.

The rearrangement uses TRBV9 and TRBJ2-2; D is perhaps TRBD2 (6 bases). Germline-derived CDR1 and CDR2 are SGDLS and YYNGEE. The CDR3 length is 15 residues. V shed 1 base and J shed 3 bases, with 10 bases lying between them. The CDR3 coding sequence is TGTGCCAGCAGCGTATCCCCGGGGGACACCGGGGAGCTGTTTTTT. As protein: CASSVSPGDTGELFF.

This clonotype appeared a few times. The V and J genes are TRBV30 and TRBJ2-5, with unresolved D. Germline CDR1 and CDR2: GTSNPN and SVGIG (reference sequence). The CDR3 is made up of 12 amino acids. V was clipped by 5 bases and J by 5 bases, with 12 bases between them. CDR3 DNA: TGTGCCTGGCTCCCTGGAAGGGAGACCCAGTACTTC. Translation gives CAWLPGRETQYF. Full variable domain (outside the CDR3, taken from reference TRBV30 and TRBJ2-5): SQTIHQWPATLVQPVGSPLSLECTVEGTSNPNLYWYRQAAGRGLQLLFYSVGIGQISSEVPQNLSASRPQDRQFILSSKKLLLSDSGFYLCAWLPGRETQYFGPGTRLLVL.

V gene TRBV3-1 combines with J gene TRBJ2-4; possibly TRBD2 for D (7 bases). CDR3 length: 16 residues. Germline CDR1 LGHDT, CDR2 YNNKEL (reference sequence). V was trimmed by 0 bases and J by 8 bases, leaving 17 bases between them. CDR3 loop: CASSQEIKGGNDIQYF. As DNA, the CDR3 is TGTGCCAGCAGCCAAGAAATAAAGGGGGGGAATGACATTCAGTACTTC.

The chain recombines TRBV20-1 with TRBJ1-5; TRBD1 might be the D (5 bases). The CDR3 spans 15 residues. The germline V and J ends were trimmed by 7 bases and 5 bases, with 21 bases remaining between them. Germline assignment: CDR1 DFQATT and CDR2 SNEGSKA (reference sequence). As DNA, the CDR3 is TGCAGTGTCCTACTATCGGGGAGGGGATATCAGCCCCAGCATTTT. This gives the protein CSVLLSGRGYQPQHF.

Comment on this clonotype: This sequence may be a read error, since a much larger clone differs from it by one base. CDR3 residues: CASSLILEYEQYF. CDR3 nucleotides: TGTGCCAGCAGCTTAATCTTGGAGTACGAGCAGTACTTC. The chain couples TRBV7-2 to TRBJ2-7, with D unclear. V lost 2 bases and J lost 4, with 9 bases in between. Germline loops: CDR1 SGHTA, CDR2 FQGNSA. CDR3 size: 13 residues.

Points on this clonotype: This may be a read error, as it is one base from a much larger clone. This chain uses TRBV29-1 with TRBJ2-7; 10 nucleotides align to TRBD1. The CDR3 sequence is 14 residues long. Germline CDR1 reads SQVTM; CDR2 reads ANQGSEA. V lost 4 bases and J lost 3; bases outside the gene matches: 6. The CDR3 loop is CSVVGDRGNYEQYF. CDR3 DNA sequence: TGCAGCGTTGTGGGGGACAGGGGCAACTACGAGCAGTACTTC.

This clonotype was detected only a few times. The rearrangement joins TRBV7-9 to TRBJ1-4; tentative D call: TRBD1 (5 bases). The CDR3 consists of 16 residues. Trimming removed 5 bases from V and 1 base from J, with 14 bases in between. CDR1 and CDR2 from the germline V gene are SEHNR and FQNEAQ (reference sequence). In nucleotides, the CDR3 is TGTGCCAGCAGCCCAACTTCAGGGCAAACTAATGAAAAACTGTTTTTT. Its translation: CASSPTSGQTNEKLFF.

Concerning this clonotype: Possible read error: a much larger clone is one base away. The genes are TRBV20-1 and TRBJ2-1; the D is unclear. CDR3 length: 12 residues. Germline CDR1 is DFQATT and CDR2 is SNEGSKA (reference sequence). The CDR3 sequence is CSARERFDEQVF. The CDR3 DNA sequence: TGCAGTGCTAGAGAGAGGTTCGATGAGCAGGTCTTC.

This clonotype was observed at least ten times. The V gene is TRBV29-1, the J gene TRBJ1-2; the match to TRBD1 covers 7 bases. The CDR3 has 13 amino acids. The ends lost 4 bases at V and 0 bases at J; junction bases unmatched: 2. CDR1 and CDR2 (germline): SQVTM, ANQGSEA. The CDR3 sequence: CSVGTGPNYGYTF. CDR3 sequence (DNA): TGCAGCGTTGGGACAGGCCCTAACTATGGCTACACCTTC.

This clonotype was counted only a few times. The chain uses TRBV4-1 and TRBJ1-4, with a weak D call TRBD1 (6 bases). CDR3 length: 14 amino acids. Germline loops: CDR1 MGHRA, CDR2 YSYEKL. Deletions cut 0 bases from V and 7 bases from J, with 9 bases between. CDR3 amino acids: CASSQEIGGEKLFF. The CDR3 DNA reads TGCGCCAGCAGCCAAGAAATAGGGGGTGAAAAACTGTTTTTT.

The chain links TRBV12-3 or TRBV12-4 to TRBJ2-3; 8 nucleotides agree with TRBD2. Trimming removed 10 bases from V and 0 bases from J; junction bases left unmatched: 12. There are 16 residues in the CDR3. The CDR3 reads CANSRLLAASTDTQYF. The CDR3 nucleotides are TGTGCCAACAGCCGGCTACTAGCGGCGAGCACAGATACGCAGTATTTT.

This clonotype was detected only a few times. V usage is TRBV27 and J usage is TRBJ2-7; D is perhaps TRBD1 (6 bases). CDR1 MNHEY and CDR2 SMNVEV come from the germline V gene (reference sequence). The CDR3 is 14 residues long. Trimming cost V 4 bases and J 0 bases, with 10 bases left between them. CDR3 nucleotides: TGTGCCAGCAGTTCAGGGGACAACTCCTACGAGCAGTACTTC. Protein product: CASSSGDNSYEQYF.

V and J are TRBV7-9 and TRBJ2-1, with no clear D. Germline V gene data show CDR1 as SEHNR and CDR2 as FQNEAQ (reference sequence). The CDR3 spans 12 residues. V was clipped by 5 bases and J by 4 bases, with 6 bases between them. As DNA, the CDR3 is TGTGCCAGCAGCCCGTGGTACAATGAGCAGTTCTTC. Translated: CASSPWYNEQFF.

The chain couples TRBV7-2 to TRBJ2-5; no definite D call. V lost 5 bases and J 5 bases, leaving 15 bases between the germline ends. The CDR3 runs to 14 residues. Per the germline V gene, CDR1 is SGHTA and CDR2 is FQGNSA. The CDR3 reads CASSQPPSAETQYF. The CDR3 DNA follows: TGTGCCAGCAGCCAACCCCCCAGCGCCGAGACCCAGTACTTC.

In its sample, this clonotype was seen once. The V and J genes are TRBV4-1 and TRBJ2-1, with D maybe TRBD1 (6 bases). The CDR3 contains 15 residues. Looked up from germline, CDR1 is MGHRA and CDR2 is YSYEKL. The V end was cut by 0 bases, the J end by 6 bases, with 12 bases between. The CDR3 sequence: CASSQETGQPNEQFF. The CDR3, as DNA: TGCGCCAGCAGCCAAGAAACTGGACAGCCCAATGAGCAGTTCTTC.

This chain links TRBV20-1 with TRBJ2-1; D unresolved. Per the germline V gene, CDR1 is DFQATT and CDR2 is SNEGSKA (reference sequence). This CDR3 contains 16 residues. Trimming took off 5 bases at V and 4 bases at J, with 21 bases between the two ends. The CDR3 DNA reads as TGCAGTGCTCACCACCTGACACGCGACGGGTACAATGAGCAGTTCTTC. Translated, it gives CSAHHLTRDGYNEQFF.